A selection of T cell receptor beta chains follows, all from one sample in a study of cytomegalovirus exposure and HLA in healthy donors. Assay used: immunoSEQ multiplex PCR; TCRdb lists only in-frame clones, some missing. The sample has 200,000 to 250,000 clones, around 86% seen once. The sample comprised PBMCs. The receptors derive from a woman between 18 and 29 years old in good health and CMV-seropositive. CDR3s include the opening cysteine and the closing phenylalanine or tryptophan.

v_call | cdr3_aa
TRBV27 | CASSVGGTDTQYF
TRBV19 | CASGQGNTEAFF
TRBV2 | CASSEIPDSKGYTF
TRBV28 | CASSVAGGSEQYF
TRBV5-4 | CASSLEPPDTQYF
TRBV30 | CAWSVPGIRGNQPQHF
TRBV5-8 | CASSTDRVVFLDGYTF
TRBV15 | CATSRSLGGGTEAFF
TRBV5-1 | CASSLGFPAGRLRDEQYF
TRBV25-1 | CASSEDGGISYNEQFF
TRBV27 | CASTRDRNYGYTF
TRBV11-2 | CASSSFRTGRTNEKLFF
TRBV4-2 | CASSQVRDSDYGYTF
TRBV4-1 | CASSPGQGVAYEQYF
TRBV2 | CAIPRKGALNYGYTF
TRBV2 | CASSYTEETGGSSGTLAYEQYF
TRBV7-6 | CASSLSSMRQNNEKLFF
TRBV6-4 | CASSDDRGGANVLTF
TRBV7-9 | CASSLTDTDTQYF
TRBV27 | CASSPWSSRSYEQYF
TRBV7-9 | CASSLTQGARNEQFF
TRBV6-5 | CASSPQSGNTEAFF
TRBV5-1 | CASSLVTGTSFTGELFF
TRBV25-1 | CATRTDSYNEQFF
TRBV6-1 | CASTTPGNGANVLTF
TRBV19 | CASNPAGLNTEAFF
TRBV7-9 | CASSLDRWGTGGSNYGYTF
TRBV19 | CASRRTSNTEAFF
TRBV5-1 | CASSPGQGTQYEQYF
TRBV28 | CASSKDRAFYEQYF
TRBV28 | CASRASGRAYNEQFF
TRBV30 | CAWSWGQVDEQYF
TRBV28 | CASSRLENNQPQHF
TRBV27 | CASSLGGAFETQYF
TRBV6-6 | CASSYSTSGAKNIQYF
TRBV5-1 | CASSSERGGYGELFF
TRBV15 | CATSSVTYTDTQYF
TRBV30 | CAWSNSVASYEQYF
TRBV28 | CASSLGLAGTLSYQQYF
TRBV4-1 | CASSLSGGSGSEQYF
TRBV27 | CASAGLAGDETQYF
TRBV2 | CASSDYGELFF
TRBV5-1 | CASRYTGRTNEKLFF
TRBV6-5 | CASSYLSHTSNYGYTF
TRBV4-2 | CASSQSDRGDYEQFF
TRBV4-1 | CASSQETGAPYEQYF
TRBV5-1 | CASSLGGTADTGELFF
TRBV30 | CAWSLNTEAFF
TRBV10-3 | CAISESGAATNEKLFF
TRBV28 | CASSLRSNYGYTF
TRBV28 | CASSFPGLAPDF
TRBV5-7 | CASSLGGEETDTQYF
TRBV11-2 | CASSPGRGGPQHF
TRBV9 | CASSVEGSSGNTIYF
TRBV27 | CASRGLAGVKTGELFF
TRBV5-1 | CASSLTGDNVAFF
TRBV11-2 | CASSLVSGGAGELFF
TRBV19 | CASESSGGEQYF
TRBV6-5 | CASSPGGWDNEQFF
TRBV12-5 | CASRQESSYNEQFF